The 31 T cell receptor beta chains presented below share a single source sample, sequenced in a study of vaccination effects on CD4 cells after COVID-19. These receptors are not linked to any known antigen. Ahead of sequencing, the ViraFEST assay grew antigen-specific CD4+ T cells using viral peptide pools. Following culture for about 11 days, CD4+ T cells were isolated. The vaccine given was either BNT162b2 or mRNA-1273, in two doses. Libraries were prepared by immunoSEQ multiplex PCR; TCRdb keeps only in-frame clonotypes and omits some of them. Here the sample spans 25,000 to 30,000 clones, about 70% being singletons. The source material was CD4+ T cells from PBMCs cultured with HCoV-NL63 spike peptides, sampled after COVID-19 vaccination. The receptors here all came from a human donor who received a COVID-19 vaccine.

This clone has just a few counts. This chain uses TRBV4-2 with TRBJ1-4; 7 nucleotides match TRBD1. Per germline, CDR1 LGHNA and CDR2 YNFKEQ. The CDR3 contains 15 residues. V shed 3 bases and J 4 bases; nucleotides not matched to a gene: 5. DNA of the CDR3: TGTGCCAGCAGCCAGCAAGGGGGCAGTAATGAAAAACTGTTTTTT. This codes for CASSQQGGSNEKLFF.

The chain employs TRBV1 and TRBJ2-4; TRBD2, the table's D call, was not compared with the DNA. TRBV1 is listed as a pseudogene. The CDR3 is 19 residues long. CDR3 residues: CTSSHLGTSGRCAKNIQYF. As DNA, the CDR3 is TGCACCAGCAGCCACCTCGGGACTAGCGGGAGGTGTGCCAAAAACATTCAGTACTTC.

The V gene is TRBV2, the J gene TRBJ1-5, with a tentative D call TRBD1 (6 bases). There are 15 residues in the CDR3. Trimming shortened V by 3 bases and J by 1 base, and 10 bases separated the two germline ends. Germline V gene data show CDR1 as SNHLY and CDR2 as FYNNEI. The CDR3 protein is CASSDVGGSNQPQHF. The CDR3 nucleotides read TGTGCCAGCAGTGACGTAGGGGGGAGCAATCAGCCCCAGCATTTT.

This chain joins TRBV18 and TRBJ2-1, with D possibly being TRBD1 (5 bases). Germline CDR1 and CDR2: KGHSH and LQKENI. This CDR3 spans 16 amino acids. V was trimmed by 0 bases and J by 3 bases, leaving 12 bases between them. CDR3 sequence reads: CASSPPSRVLYNEQFF. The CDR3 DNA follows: TGTGCCAGCTCACCACCCTCCAGGGTCCTCTACAATGAGCAGTTCTTC.

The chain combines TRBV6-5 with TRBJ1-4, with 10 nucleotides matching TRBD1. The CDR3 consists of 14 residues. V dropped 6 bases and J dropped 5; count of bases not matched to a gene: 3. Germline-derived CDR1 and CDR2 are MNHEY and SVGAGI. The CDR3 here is CASSLDRGNEKLFF. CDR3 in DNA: TGTGCCAGCAGCTTGGACAGGGGGAATGAAAAACTGTTTTTT.

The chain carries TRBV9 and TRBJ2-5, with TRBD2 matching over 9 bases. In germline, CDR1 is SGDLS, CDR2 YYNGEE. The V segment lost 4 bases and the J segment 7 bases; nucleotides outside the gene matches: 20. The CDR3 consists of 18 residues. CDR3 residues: CASSPSGSGSFYLGTQYF. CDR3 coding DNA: TGTGCCAGCAGCCCCTCGGGTAGCGGGAGTTTCTACCTGGGGACCCAGTACTTC.

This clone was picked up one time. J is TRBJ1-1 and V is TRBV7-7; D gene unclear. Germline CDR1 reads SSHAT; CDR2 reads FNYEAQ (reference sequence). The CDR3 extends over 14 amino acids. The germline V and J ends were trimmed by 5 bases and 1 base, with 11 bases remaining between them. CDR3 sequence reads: CASSPIFGNTEAFF. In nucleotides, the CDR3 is TGTGCCAGCAGCCCAATCTTCGGGAACACTGAAGCTTTCTTT.

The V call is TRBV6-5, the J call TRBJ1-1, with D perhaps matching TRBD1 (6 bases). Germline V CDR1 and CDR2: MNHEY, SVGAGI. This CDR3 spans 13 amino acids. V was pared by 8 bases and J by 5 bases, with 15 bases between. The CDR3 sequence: CASALGGPTEAFF. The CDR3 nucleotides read TGTGCCAGCGCGCTGGGGGGGCCAACTGAAGCTTTCTTT.

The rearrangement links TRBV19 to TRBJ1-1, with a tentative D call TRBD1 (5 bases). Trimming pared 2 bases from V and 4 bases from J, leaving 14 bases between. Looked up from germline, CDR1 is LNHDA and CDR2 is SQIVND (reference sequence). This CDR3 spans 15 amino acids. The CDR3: CASSINKGLGTEAFF. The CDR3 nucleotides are TGTGCCAGTAGTATAAATAAGGGGTTGGGCACTGAAGCTTTCTTT. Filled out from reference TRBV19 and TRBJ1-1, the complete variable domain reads DGGITQSPKYLFRKEGQNVTLSCEQNLNHDAMYWYRQDPGQGLRLIYYSQIVNDFQKGDIAEGYSVSREKKESFPLTVTSAQKNPTAFYLCASSINKGLGTEAFFGQGTRLTVV.

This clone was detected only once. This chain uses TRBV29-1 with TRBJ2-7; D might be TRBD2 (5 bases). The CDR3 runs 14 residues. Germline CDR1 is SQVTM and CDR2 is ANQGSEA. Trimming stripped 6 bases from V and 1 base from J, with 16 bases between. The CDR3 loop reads CSVERGSGSYEQYF. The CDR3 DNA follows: TGCAGCGTGGAACGGGGATCTGGGTCCTACGAGCAGTACTTC.

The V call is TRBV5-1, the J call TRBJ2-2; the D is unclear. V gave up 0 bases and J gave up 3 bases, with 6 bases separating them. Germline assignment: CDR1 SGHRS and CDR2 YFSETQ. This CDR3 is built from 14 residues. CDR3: CASSLGSYTGELFF. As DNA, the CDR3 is TGCGCCAGCAGCTTGGGCTCTTACACCGGGGAGCTGTTTTTT.

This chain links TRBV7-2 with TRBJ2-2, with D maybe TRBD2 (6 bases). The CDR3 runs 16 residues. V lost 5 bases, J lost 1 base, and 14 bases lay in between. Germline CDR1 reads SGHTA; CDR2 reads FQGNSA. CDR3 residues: CASSVFGGGNTGELFF. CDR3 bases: TGTGCCAGCAGCGTGTTTGGGGGAGGGAACACCGGGGAGCTGTTTTTT.

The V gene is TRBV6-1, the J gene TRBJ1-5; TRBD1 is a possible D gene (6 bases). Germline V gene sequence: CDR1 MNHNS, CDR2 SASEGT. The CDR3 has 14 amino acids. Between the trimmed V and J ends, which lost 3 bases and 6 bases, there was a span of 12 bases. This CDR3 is CASSEAGAGQPQHF. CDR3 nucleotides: TGTGCCAGCAGTGAGGCGGGGGCGGGTCAGCCCCAGCATTTT.

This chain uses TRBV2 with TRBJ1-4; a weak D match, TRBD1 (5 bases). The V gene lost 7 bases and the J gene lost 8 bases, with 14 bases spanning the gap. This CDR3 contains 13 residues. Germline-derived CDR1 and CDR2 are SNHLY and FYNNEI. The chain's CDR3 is CASTGGNGEKLFF. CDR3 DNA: TGTGCCAGCACGGGGGGAAACGGGGAAAAACTGTTTTTT.

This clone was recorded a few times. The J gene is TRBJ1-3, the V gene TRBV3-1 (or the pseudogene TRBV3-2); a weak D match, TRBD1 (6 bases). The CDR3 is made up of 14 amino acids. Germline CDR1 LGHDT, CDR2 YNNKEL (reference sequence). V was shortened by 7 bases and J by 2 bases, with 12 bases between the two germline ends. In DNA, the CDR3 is TGTGCCAGCAAAGAGGGGGTGACTGGAAACACCATATATTTT. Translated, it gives CASKEGVTGNTIYF.

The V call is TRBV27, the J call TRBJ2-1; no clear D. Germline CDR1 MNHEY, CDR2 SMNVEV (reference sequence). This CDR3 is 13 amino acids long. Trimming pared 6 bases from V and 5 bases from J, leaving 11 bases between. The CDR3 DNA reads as TGTGCCAGCAGGTCGGGTCTAGACAATGAGCAGTTCTTC. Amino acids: CASRSGLDNEQFF.

The chain's CDR3 is CASSLGGGITSTDTQYF. CDR3 DNA sequence: TGTGCCAGCAGCTTAGGGGGGGGTATAACTAGCACAGATACGCAGTATTTT. V usage is TRBV7-8 and J usage is TRBJ2-3; 7 bases align to TRBD2. This CDR3 comprises 17 residues. J was trimmed by 0 bases and V by 1 base; bases with no gene match: 7. CDR1 is SGHVS and CDR2 is FQNEAQ in the germline V gene.

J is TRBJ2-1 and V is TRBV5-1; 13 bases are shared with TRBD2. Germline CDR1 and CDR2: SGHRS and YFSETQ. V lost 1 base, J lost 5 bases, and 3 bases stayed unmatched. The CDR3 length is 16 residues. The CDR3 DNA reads TGCGCCAGCAGCTTGCCGGGACTAGCGGGAAACAATGAGCAGTTCTTC. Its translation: CASSLPGLAGNNEQFF.

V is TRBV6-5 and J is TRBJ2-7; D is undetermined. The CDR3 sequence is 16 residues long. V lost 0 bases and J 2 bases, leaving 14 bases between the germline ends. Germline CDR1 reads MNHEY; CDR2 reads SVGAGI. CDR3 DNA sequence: TGTGCCAGCAGTTACTCGATACGACCGTTAGCCTACGAGCAGTACTTC. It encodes CASSYSIRPLAYEQYF.

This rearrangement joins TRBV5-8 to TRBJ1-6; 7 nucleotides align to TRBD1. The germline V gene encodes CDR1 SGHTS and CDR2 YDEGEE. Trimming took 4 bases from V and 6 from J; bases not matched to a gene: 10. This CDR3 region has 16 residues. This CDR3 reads CASSLLQGVFNSPLHF. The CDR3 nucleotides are TGTGCCAGCAGCCTACTCCAGGGGGTGTTTAATTCACCCCTCCACTTT.

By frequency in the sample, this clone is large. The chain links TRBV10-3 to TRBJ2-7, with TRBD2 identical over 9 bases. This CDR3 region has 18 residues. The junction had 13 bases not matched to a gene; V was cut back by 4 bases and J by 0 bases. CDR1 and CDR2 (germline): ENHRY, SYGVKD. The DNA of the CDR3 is TGTGCCATCAGTGCGCGGGTTAGCGGGGGTGCCCTCTCCTACGAGCAGTACTTC. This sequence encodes CAISARVSGGALSYEQYF.

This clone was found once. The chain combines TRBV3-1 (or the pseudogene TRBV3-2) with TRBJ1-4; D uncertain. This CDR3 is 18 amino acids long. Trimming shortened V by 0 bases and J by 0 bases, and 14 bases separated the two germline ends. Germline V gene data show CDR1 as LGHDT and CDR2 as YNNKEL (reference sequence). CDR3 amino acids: CASSQDPPGGATNEKLFF. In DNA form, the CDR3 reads TGTGCCAGCAGCCAAGATCCCCCCGGTGGAGCAACTAATGAAAAACTGTTTTTT.

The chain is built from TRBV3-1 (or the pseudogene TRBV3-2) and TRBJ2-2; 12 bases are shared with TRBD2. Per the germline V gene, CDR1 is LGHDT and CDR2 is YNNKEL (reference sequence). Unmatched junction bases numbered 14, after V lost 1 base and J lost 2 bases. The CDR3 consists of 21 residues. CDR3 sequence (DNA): TGTGCCAGCAGCCAAGCTCCCCCATATCTAGCGGGGGGGCAAAACACCGGGGAGCTGTTTTTT. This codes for CASSQAPPYLAGGQNTGELFF.

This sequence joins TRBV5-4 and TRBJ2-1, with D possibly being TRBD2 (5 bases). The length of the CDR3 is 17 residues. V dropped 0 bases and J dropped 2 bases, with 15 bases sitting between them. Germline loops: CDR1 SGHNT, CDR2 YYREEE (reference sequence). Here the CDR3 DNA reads TGTGCCAGCAGCTTGGGTATCACTGCGGGTGCCTACAATGAGCAGTTCTTC. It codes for CASSLGITAGAYNEQFF.

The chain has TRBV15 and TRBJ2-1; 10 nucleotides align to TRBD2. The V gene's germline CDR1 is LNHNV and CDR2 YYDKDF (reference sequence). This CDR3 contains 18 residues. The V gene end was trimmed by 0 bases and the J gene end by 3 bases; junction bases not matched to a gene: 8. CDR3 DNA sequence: TGTGCCACCAGCAGAGATTTCGGACTAGCGGACATCTACAATGAGCAGTTCTTC. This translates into CATSRDFGLADIYNEQFF. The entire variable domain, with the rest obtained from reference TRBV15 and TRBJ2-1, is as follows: DAMVIQNPRYQVTQFGKPVTLSCSQTLNHNVMYWYQQKSSQAPKLLFHYYDKDFNNEADTPDNFQSRRPNTSFCFLDIRSPGLGDTAMYLCATSRDFGLADIYNEQFFGPGTRLTVL.

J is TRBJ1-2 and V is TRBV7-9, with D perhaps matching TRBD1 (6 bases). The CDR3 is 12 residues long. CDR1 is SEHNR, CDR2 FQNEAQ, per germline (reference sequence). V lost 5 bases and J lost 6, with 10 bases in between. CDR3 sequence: CASSVRQDGYTF. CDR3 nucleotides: TGTGCCAGCAGCGTAAGACAGGATGGCTACACCTTC.

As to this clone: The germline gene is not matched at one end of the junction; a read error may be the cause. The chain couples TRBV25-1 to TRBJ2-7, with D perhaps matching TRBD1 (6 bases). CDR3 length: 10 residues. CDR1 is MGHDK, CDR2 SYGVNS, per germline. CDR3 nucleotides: TGTGCCAGCAGTGTAGGGGGTTGTGGATTC. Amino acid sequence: CASSVGGCGF.

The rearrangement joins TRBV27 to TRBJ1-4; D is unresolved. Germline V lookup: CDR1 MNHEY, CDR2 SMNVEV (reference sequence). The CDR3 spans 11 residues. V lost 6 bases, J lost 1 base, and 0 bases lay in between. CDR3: CASRTNEKLFF. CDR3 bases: TGTGCCAGCAGAACTAATGAAAAACTGTTTTTT.

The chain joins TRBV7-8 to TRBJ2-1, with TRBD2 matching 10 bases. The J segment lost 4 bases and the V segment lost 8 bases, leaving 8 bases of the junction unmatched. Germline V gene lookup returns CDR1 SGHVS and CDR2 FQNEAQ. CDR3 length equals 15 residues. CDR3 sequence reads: CASADGLADYNEQFF. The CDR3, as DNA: TGTGCCAGCGCCGATGGACTAGCGGATTACAATGAGCAGTTCTTC.

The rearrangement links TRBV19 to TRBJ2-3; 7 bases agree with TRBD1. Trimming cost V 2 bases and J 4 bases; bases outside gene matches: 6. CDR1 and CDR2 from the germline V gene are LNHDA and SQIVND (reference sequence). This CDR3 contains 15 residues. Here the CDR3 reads CASSISGTDPDTQYF. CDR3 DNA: TGTGCCAGTAGTATATCGGGGACAGACCCAGATACGCAGTATTTT.

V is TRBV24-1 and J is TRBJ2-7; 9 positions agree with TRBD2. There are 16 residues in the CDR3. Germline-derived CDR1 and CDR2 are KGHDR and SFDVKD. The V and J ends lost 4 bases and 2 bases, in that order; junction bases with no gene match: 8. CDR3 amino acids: CATSDPLSGGAYEQYF. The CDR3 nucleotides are TGTGCCACCAGTGACCCTCTTAGCGGGGGCGCCTACGAGCAGTACTTC.